Below, 3 T cell receptor beta chains from the same sample are listed, as sequenced in a study of cytomegalovirus exposure and HLA in healthy donors. The PCR used 60 Vbeta and 13 Jbeta primers. Using immunoSEQ multiplex PCR, the repertoire was profiled, and TCRdb retains in-frame clones only, with some absent. The sample consists of some 70,000 clones, roughly two thirds of them appearing once. Material: PBMCs. The receptors were gathered from a male donor in good health and CMV-seropositive.

The V gene is TRBV11-3, the J gene TRBJ2-7, with 8 nucleotides matching TRBD2. The CDR3 is 15 amino acids. The germline V gene has CDR1 SGHNT and CDR2 YENEEA. With V trimmed by 5 bases and J by 5 bases, 11 bases remained unmatched. CDR3 nucleotides: TGTGCCAGCAGCAATTCGACGGGCGGGAGGCACGAGCAGTACTTC. Translation: CASSNSTGGRHEQYF.

This clone was counted between two and nine times. The rearrangement joins TRBV2 to TRBJ2-2; D unresolved. The CDR3 is 15 amino acids. Germline CDR1 SNHLY, CDR2 FYNNEI. Trimming removed 8 bases from V and 4 bases from J, with 17 bases in between. This CDR3 is CASRQEQMGTGELFF. CDR3 nucleotide sequence: TGTGCCAGCCGTCAAGAACAGATGGGCACCGGGGAGCTGTTTTTT.

This clone came up a few times. The chain has TRBV7-2 and TRBJ2-7; D might be TRBD2 (7 bases). Germline CDR1 is SGHTA and CDR2 is FQGNSA. The CDR3 is 13 amino acids. V was cut by 7 bases and J by 1 base, with 11 bases left in between. The CDR3, as DNA: TGTGCCAGCAAGCGGGACATTTCCTACGAGCAGTACTTC. It encodes CASKRDISYEQYF.